Listed here are 4 T cell receptor beta chains from one sample, sequenced in a study of shared clonotypes between healthy human individuals. Assay: immunoSEQ multiplex PCR; the TCRdb copy retains only in-frame clones and omits some. The profile shows roughly 2.2 million clones, 80% to 95% of them singletons. The sequenced material came from naive CD4+ T cells from PBMCs. As to subset: CD45RA+ positively selected. The receptors shown here come from a man younger than 35 in good health. Some clones in this sample may be carry-over from other donors' samples.

V usage is TRBV7-9 and J usage is TRBJ2-7; D perhaps matches TRBD1 (5 bases). Per germline, CDR1 SEHNR and CDR2 FQNEAQ (reference sequence). V was shortened by 3 bases and J by 1 base, with 13 bases between the two germline ends. The CDR3 covers 15 residues. The CDR3 DNA follows: TGTGCCAGCAGCTTTGACAGCCGCTTTTCCTACGAGCAGTACTTC. Protein sequence: CASSFDSRFSYEQYF.

V usage is TRBV19 and J usage is TRBJ1-2, with 8 bases that match TRBD1. Germline assignment: CDR1 LNHDA and CDR2 SQIVND (reference sequence). V dropped 3 bases and J dropped 3; count of bases not matched to a gene: 6. The CDR3 runs to 15 residues. For the CDR3, the DNA is TGTGCCAGTAGTATCCGGCAGGGGGCAGACTATGGCTACACCTTC. The encoded protein is CASSIRQGADYGYTF.

To note about this clone: Other DNA sequences in this sample translate to the same CDR3. This chain uses TRBV18 with TRBJ2-2, with unresolved D. V lost 3 bases to trimming and J lost 4 bases, with 3 bases between them. The CDR3 covers 12 residues. Per the germline V gene, CDR1 is KGHSH and CDR2 is LQKENI. The CDR3 region has the DNA TGTGCCAGCTCACCTGTCACCGGGGAGCTGTTTTTT. Translation gives CASSPVTGELFF.

Regarding this clone: Relative to the germline gene, one junction end is altered; a read error may explain this. The chain links TRBV30 to TRBJ2-7; no firm D call. This CDR3 comprises 9 residues. CDR1 is GTSNPN and CDR2 is SVGIG in the germline V gene (reference sequence). The CDR3 spells CAWCVEQYF. CDR3 DNA sequence: TGTGCCTGGTGTGTCGAGCAGTACTTC.